These T cell receptor beta chains were read from a single sample in a study of cytomegalovirus exposure and HLA in healthy donors. Repertoires were generated with immunoSEQ multiplex PCR, while TCRdb's copy carries only in-frame clones and drops some. Among around 100,000 clones listed, roughly three quarters were seen once. The sequenced material came from PBMCs. The source of these receptors is a woman aged 55-70 years in good health and CMV-seropositive. Both conserved end residues are part of each CDR3. The D gene is left open where the match is weak. The size entry is marked missing in some rows and otherwise reads once, few, many or a size class.

cdr3_aa: CASSRGTVPNEKLFF
cdr3_nt: TGTGCCAGCAGCCGAGGGACAGTTCCTAATGAAAAACTGTTTTTT
v_call: TRBV5-5
j_call: TRBJ1-4
d_call: TRBD1
cdr3_length: 15
clone_size: NA

cdr3_aa: CASSLTRGSSNQPQHF
cdr3_nt: TGTGCCAGCAGCTTGACCAGGGGATCGAGCAATCAGCCCCAGCATTTT
v_call: TRBV7-8
j_call: TRBJ1-5
d_call: NA
cdr3_length: 16
clone_size: few

cdr3_aa: CASRDRDYEQYF
cdr3_nt: TGCGCCAGCAGGGACAGGGATTACGAGCAGTACTTC
v_call: TRBV5-1
j_call: TRBJ2-7
d_call: TRBD1
cdr3_length: 12
clone_size: NA

cdr3_aa: CASSTARVGEQYF
cdr3_nt: TGTGCCAGCAGCACCGCCAGGGTGGGGGAGCAGTACTTC
v_call: TRBV9
j_call: TRBJ2-7
d_call: NA
cdr3_length: 13
clone_size: once

cdr3_aa: CSSSLGQGVTGELFF
cdr3_nt: TGTTCCAGCAGCCTGGGACAGGGTGTCACCGGGGAGCTGTTTTTT
v_call: TRBV7-9
j_call: TRBJ2-2
d_call: TRBD1
cdr3_length: 15
clone_size: NA

cdr3_aa: CASSSGGTVNTEAFF
cdr3_nt: TGTGCCAGCAGCTCGGGTGGGACAGTGAACACTGAAGCTTTCTTT
v_call: TRBV28
j_call: TRBJ1-1
d_call: TRBD1
cdr3_length: 15
clone_size: NA

cdr3_aa: CASRKGTGVYEKLFF
cdr3_nt: TGTGCCAGCAGAAAAGGGACAGGGGTTTACGAAAAACTGTTTTTT
v_call: TRBV27
j_call: TRBJ1-4
d_call: TRBD1
cdr3_length: 15
clone_size: NA

cdr3_aa: CASSQPGLPGQFAQYF
cdr3_nt: TGCGCCAGCAGCCAGCCGGGACTACCCGGCCAGTTTGCCCAGTACTTC
v_call: TRBV5-1
j_call: TRBJ2-5
d_call: TRBD2
cdr3_length: 16
clone_size: NA

cdr3_aa: CATSRDPRGQETQYF
cdr3_nt: TGTGCCACCAGCAGAGATCCAAGGGGACAAGAGACCCAGTACTTC
v_call: TRBV15
j_call: TRBJ2-5
d_call: NA
cdr3_length: 15
clone_size: NA

cdr3_aa: CASSYEYNEQFF
cdr3_nt: TGTGCCAGCAGTTACGAGTACAATGAGCAGTTCTTC
v_call: TRBV7-9
j_call: TRBJ2-1
d_call: NA
cdr3_length: 12
clone_size: NA

cdr3_aa: CTSSHPRTSGSYEQYF
cdr3_nt: TGCACCAGCAGCCACCCTAGGACTAGCGGGAGTTACGAGCAGTACTTC
v_call: TRBV1
j_call: TRBJ2-7
d_call: NA
cdr3_length: 16
clone_size: once

cdr3_aa: CASSQDSGTNNQPQHF
cdr3_nt: TGCGCCAGCAGCCAAGACTCCGGGACAAACAATCAGCCCCAGCATTTT
v_call: TRBV4-1
j_call: TRBJ1-5
d_call: NA
cdr3_length: 16
clone_size: few

cdr3_aa: CASSPAPSGSHPRNEQYF
cdr3_nt: TGTGCCAGCTCACCAGCCCCTAGCGGGAGCCATCCGAGAAACGAGCAGTACTTC
v_call: TRBV18
j_call: TRBJ2-7
d_call: TRBD2
cdr3_length: 18
clone_size: NA

cdr3_aa: CASSQDVIAYNEQFF
cdr3_nt: TGTGCCAGCAGCCAAGATGTGATAGCATACAATGAGCAGTTCTTC
v_call: TRBV4-2
j_call: TRBJ2-1
d_call: NA
cdr3_length: 15
clone_size: NA

cdr3_aa: CASSVEGDSLPGNTIYF
cdr3_nt: TGTGCCAGCAGCGTAGAGGGTGACAGTCTACCAGGAAACACCATATATTTT
v_call: TRBV9
j_call: TRBJ1-3
d_call: NA
cdr3_length: 17
clone_size: NA

cdr3_aa: CASSYPSVEAFF
cdr3_nt: TGTGCCAGCAGCTACCCCTCGGTGGAAGCTTTCTTT
v_call: TRBV7-2
j_call: TRBJ1-1
d_call: NA
cdr3_length: 12
clone_size: NA

cdr3_aa: CASSLGGGRGGNEKLFF
cdr3_nt: TGCGCCAGCAGTCTGGGAGGGGGGCGCGGCGGCAATGAAAAACTGTTTTTT
v_call: TRBV5-1
j_call: TRBJ1-4
d_call: NA
cdr3_length: 17
clone_size: NA

cdr3_aa: CASRGTGKQGQPQHF
cdr3_nt: TGTGCCAGCAGGGGTACAGGGAAACAGGGTCAGCCCCAGCATTTT
v_call: TRBV28
j_call: TRBJ1-5
d_call: NA
cdr3_length: 15
clone_size: NA

cdr3_aa: CASSLGGAAFYEQYF
cdr3_nt: TGTGCCAGCAGTTTGGGGGGGGCCGCCTTCTACGAGCAGTACTTC
v_call: TRBV28
j_call: TRBJ2-7
d_call: NA
cdr3_length: 15
clone_size: once

cdr3_aa: CASSRTYGTVYEQYF
cdr3_nt: TGCGCCAGCAGTCGAACCTACGGGACAGTCTACGAGCAGTACTTC
v_call: TRBV5-1
j_call: TRBJ2-7
d_call: TRBD1
cdr3_length: 15
clone_size: NA

cdr3_aa: CASSRIGSSPEAFF
cdr3_nt: TGTGCCAGCAGCCGGATAGGGAGTAGTCCTGAAGCTTTCTTT
v_call: TRBV5-6
j_call: TRBJ1-1
d_call: NA
cdr3_length: 14
clone_size: NA

cdr3_aa: CASSFWREEADTQYF
cdr3_nt: TGCGCCAGCAGCTTTTGGCGGGAGGAGGCAGATACGCAGTATTTT
v_call: TRBV5-1
j_call: TRBJ2-3
d_call: TRBD2
cdr3_length: 15
clone_size: NA

cdr3_aa: CASSESFTGATEAFF
cdr3_nt: TGTGCCAGCAGTGAATCGTTTACAGGGGCAACTGAAGCTTTCTTT
v_call: TRBV6-1
j_call: TRBJ1-1
d_call: TRBD1
cdr3_length: 15
clone_size: few

cdr3_aa: CASSQGANEKLFF
cdr3_nt: TGTGCCAGTAGCCAGGGGGCTAATGAAAAACTGTTTTTT
v_call: TRBV19
j_call: TRBJ1-4
d_call: TRBD1
cdr3_length: 13
clone_size: NA

cdr3_aa: CSVERSRNEKLFF
cdr3_nt: TGCAGCGTTGAAAGGAGCAGAAATGAAAAACTGTTTTTT
v_call: TRBV29-1
j_call: TRBJ1-4
d_call: NA
cdr3_length: 13
clone_size: NA

cdr3_aa: CASMAGRVRQPQHF
cdr3_nt: TGTGCCAGTATGGCAGGGAGGGTTCGTCAGCCCCAGCATTTT
v_call: TRBV19
j_call: TRBJ1-5
d_call: NA
cdr3_length: 14
clone_size: NA

cdr3_aa: CASRRQGGMNTEAFF
cdr3_nt: TGTGCCAGCAGGCGACAGGGGGGAATGAACACTGAAGCTTTCTTT
v_call: TRBV6-5
j_call: TRBJ1-1
d_call: TRBD1
cdr3_length: 15
clone_size: few